This record covers a single TCR beta chain. Produced via immunoSEQ multiplex PCR; TCRdb's table is partial and in-frame only. The table includes about 86,000 clones, 88% detected once. This specimen belongs to a study of T cell responses to AZD1222 COVID-19 vaccine. Sequences were derived from peripheral blood, sampled 28 days after the second AZD1222 dose. The clonotype originates from an adult who received the AZD1222 COVID-19 vaccine.

CDR3 in amino acids: CASSWTGEDTEAFF. DNA for the CDR3: TGTGCCAGCAGCTGGACAGGGGAGGACACTGAAGCTTTCTTT. The rearrangement uses TRBV7-9 and TRBJ1-1; 9 bases agree with TRBD1. The CDR3 has 14 residues. V shed 4 bases and J 3 bases; nucleotides not matched to a gene: 3. CDR1 and CDR2 (germline): SEHNR, FQNEAQ (reference sequence). The full variable domain, with the rest looked up from reference TRBV7-9 and TRBJ1-1, is DTGVSQNPRHKITKRGQNVTFRCDPISEHNRLYWYRQTLGQGPEFLTYFQNEAQLEKSRLLSDRFSAERPKGSFSTLEIQRTEQGDSAMYLCASSWTGEDTEAFFGQGTRLTVV.